The 31 T cell receptor beta chains below all came from one sample that was sequenced in a study of blood T cell repertoires in COVID-19. Method: immunoSEQ multiplex PCR; TCRdb's copy keeps in-frame clones and lacks some. The sample includes about 140,000 clones, approximately 80% seen only once; the top ten take roughly 1.5%. Sequencing was done on a sample of peripheral blood. These receptors were collected from a human donor in a cohort sampled during active COVID-19.

The chain carries TRBV7-2 and TRBJ2-2; 10 bases line up with TRBD2. Germline V CDR1 and CDR2: SGHTA, FQGNSA. Trimming removed 4 bases from V and 1 base from J; junction bases left unmatched: 6. This CDR3 contains 17 residues. CDR3 region: CASSSPRTSGNTGELFF. CDR3 bases: TGTGCCAGCAGCTCACCCCGGACTAGCGGGAACACCGGGGAGCTGTTTTTT.

V gene TRBV12-3 or TRBV12-4 combines with J gene TRBJ1-2, with D tentatively TRBD1 (5 bases). The CDR3 is 13 amino acids. Between the trimmed V and J ends, which lost 3 bases and 7 bases, there was a span of 12 bases. In DNA form, the CDR3 reads TGTGCCAGCAGTTTTCAGGGTTTGGGTGGCTACACCTTC. As protein: CASSFQGLGGYTF.

The chain combines TRBV7-2 with TRBJ2-3; tentatively, D is TRBD1 (5 bases). CDR3 length: 13 amino acids. V was trimmed by 4 bases and J by 4 bases, leaving 9 bases between them. Germline CDR1 and CDR2: SGHTA and FQGNSA. In nucleotides, the CDR3 is TGTGCCAGCAGCTCTTTGGGGCCAGATACGCAGTATTTT. It yields the protein CASSSLGPDTQYF.

The chain recombines TRBV7-2 with TRBJ2-5; D remains unclear. The CDR3 has 14 amino acids. V lost 0 bases, J lost 5 bases, and 10 bases lay in between. CDR1 and CDR2 from the germline V gene are SGHTA and FQGNSA. This CDR3 reads CASSLAEVWETQYF. In DNA form, the CDR3 reads TGTGCCAGCAGCTTAGCTGAGGTGTGGGAGACCCAGTACTTC.

The J gene is TRBJ2-3, the V gene TRBV7-9; 8 bases align to TRBD2. The CDR3 sequence is 18 residues long. The V and J ends lost 2 bases and 3 bases, in that order; junction bases with no gene match: 13. Germline V gene lookup returns CDR1 SEHNR and CDR2 FQNEAQ (reference sequence). The chain's CDR3 is CASSLRGSASGSTDTQYF. The CDR3 DNA sequence: TGTGCCAGCAGCTTAAGGGGCTCGGCCAGCGGGAGTACAGATACGCAGTATTTT.

This clone came up a few times. The chain uses TRBV10-3 and TRBJ1-4; TRBD1 aligns across 8 bases. Trimming removed 6 bases from V and 5 bases from J; junction bases left unmatched: 8. This CDR3 region has 15 residues. Per germline, CDR1 ENHRY and CDR2 SYGVKD. The CDR3 DNA is TGTGCCATCAGAGATGGACAGGGAGGGAATGAAAAACTGTTTTTT. Amino acids: CAIRDGQGGNEKLFF.

The genes are TRBV4-2 and TRBJ1-5, with TRBD1 as a possible D gene (6 bases). The CDR3 is made up of 17 amino acids. Germline values: CDR1 LGHNA, CDR2 YNFKEQ. V lost 0 bases to trimming and J lost 2 bases, with 14 bases between them. CDR3 nucleotides: TGTGCCAGCAGCCAAGACCCCCATTACAGGGGCAATCAGCCCCAGCATTTT. Translating it yields CASSQDPHYRGNQPQHF.

The V gene is TRBV10-3, the J gene TRBJ1-5, with D unresolved. With 3 bases removed from V and 0 bases from J, the gap between germline ends came to 9 bases. Germline values: CDR1 ENHRY, CDR2 SYGVKD. The CDR3 totals 15 residues. CDR3 in DNA: TGTGCCATCAGTGAACAGTTCTATAGCAATCAGCCCCAGCATTTT. Its protein product is CAISEQFYSNQPQHF.

V and J are TRBV23-1 and TRBJ2-5, with TRBD1 matching 8 bases. TRBV23-1 is identified as an open reading frame with a role that is uncertain. Germline trimming cut 0 bases from V and 5 bases from J; bases unmatched to any gene: 8. There are 16 residues in the CDR3. The CDR3: CASSQSWQGAYETQYF. As DNA, the CDR3 is TGCGCCAGCAGTCAATCTTGGCAGGGGGCATACGAGACCCAGTACTTC.

J is TRBJ2-5 and V is TRBV19, with 7 nucleotides matching TRBD1. J was trimmed by 4 bases and V by 1 base; bases with no gene match: 6. This CDR3 is built from 15 residues. Germline V gives CDR1 LNHDA, CDR2 SQIVND (reference sequence). The CDR3 reads CASSIADRVVETQYF. The CDR3 nucleotides are TGTGCCAGTAGTATAGCCGACAGGGTAGTAGAGACCCAGTACTTC.

The V gene is TRBV27, the J gene TRBJ2-7; 8 positions agree with TRBD2. V dropped 5 bases and J dropped 1; count of bases not matched to a gene: 7. Germline V gives CDR1 MNHEY, CDR2 SMNVEV (reference sequence). The CDR3 loop spans 15 amino acids. The CDR3 DNA reads as TGTGCCAGCAGTCCACTCGGGGGGGCATCCTACGAGCAGTACTTC. Encoded protein: CASSPLGGASYEQYF.

The chain employs TRBV27 and TRBJ2-7; possibly TRBD2 for D (5 bases). Looked up from germline, CDR1 is MNHEY and CDR2 is SMNVEV (reference sequence). The CDR3 loop spans 12 amino acids. Trimming removed 11 bases at V and 5 bases at J, with 16 bases between. CDR3 sequence: CAPKGWENEQYF. CDR3 sequence (DNA): TGTGCCCCCAAGGGCTGGGAGAACGAGCAGTACTTC.

The chain couples TRBV18 to TRBJ1-4; D is possibly TRBD1 (5 bases). Germline V CDR1 and CDR2: KGHSH, LQKENI. CDR3 length: 15 residues. Trimming removed 4 bases from V and 6 bases from J, with 15 bases in between. The DNA of the CDR3 is TGTGCCAGCTCACGGGAACAGGCGTTACATGAAAAACTGTTTTTT. It translates to CASSREQALHEKLFF.

V gene TRBV27 combines with J gene TRBJ2-7; 14 bases map to TRBD2. Germline CDR1 MNHEY, CDR2 SMNVEV (reference sequence). The V gene end was trimmed by 1 base and the J gene end by 9 bases; junction bases not matched to a gene: 11. The CDR3 loop spans 17 amino acids. The CDR3 DNA follows: TGTGCCAGCAGTTTATTTTCCGGGACTAGCGGGAGCAGGGTGCAGTACTTC. Encoded protein: CASSLFSGTSGSRVQYF.

V usage is TRBV30 and J usage is TRBJ1-5, with TRBD1 as a possible D gene (5 bases). The CDR3 is 13 residues long. Germline CDR1 reads GTSNPN; CDR2 reads SVGIG (reference sequence). V was pared by 5 bases and J by 5 bases, with 13 bases between. CDR3: CAWGAGPYQPQHF. The CDR3 nucleotides read TGTGCCTGGGGCGCAGGGCCTTATCAGCCCCAGCATTTT.

The rearrangement links TRBV9 to TRBJ2-3; 8 nucleotides agree with TRBD2. CDR1 is SGDLS and CDR2 is YYNGEE in the germline V gene. CDR3 length: 15 residues. Trimming took 0 bases from V and 3 from J; bases not matched to a gene: 3. The CDR3 reads CASSVGLAGTDTQYF. The CDR3 DNA sequence: TGTGCCAGCAGCGTAGGGCTAGCGGGTACAGATACGCAGTATTTT.

The genes are TRBV24-1 and TRBJ2-1, with 11 positions matching TRBD1. The CDR3 has 21 amino acids. The ends lost 8 bases at V and 1 base at J; junction bases unmatched: 21. CDR1 is KGHDR, CDR2 SFDVKD, per germline. The CDR3 reads CATTAPLDRDRGFGSYNEQFF. CDR3 DNA sequence: TGTGCCACCACCGCACCCCTCGACCGGGACAGGGGGTTCGGATCCTACAATGAGCAGTTCTTC.

DNA of the CDR3: TGTGCCAGCAGCTCTCCTCCGGTGGGAGAGCCCTACGAGCAGTACTTC. Protein: CASSSPPVGEPYEQYF. J is TRBJ2-7 and V is TRBV7-9; a weak D match, TRBD2 (5 bases). Germline assignment: CDR1 SEHNR and CDR2 FQNEAQ (reference sequence). The CDR3 spans 16 residues. V lost 4 bases, J lost 2 bases, and 18 bases lay in between.

The chain links TRBV19 to TRBJ2-3, with D perhaps TRBD2 (5 bases). CDR3 size: 15 residues. Germline CDR1 reads LNHDA; CDR2 reads SQIVND (reference sequence). Deletions cut 0 bases from V and 2 bases from J, with 9 bases between. The CDR3, as DNA: TGTGCCAGTAGTATAGATCAGAGGGACACAGATACGCAGTATTTT. Its protein product is CASSIDQRDTDTQYF.

This chain joins TRBV19 and TRBJ2-3; possibly TRBD1 for D (5 bases). The CDR3 runs 11 residues. The V end was cut by 9 bases, the J end by 7 bases, with 11 bases between. Germline values: CDR1 LNHDA, CDR2 SQIVND (reference sequence). The CDR3 coding sequence is TGTGCCAGCAGGGCGCTTAATACGCAGTATTTT. As protein: CASRALNTQYF.

This chain links TRBV19 with TRBJ2-3, with 8 bases lining up with TRBD1. V trimming: 5 bases; J trimming: 2 bases; junction bases outside the gene matches: 6. CDR1 LNHDA and CDR2 SQIVND come from the germline V gene (reference sequence). The CDR3 is 15 residues long. The CDR3 spells CASSFGQGTTDTQYF. The CDR3 bases are TGTGCCAGTAGTTTCGGACAGGGAACCACAGATACGCAGTATTTT.

The chain links TRBV19 to TRBJ2-1; D uncertain. V was cut by 7 bases and J by 6 bases, with 10 bases left in between. Germline values: CDR1 LNHDA, CDR2 SQIVND (reference sequence). CDR3 length equals 12 residues. Here the CDR3 DNA reads TGTGCCAGTAATCGAGCCCCCAATGAGCAGTTCTTC. Translating gives CASNRAPNEQFF.

This clone has just one count. The V and J genes are TRBV5-1 and TRBJ1-4; perhaps TRBD1 as D (5 bases). In germline, CDR1 is SGHRS, CDR2 YFSETQ. Trimming removed 5 bases from V and 5 bases from J, with 10 bases in between. The CDR3 contains 13 residues. The CDR3 DNA follows: TGCGCCAGCAGTCCCCAGGGAAATGAAAAACTGTTTTTT. It yields the protein CASSPQGNEKLFF.

The rearrangement uses TRBV7-8 and TRBJ2-1, with D possibly matching TRBD1 (5 bases). This CDR3 has 16 residues. Germline V gives CDR1 SGHVS, CDR2 FQNEAQ. The germline V and J ends were trimmed by 1 base and 9 bases, with 19 bases remaining between them. CDR3 bases: TGTGCCAGCAGCTTAGTATCGGCTAGGGGTTTAAGTGAGCAGTTCTTC. This translates into CASSLVSARGLSEQFF.

V usage is TRBV7-6 and J usage is TRBJ2-7; unclear D gene. V shed 0 bases and J shed 0 bases, with 9 bases lying between them. The CDR3 loop spans 15 amino acids. Germline V lookup: CDR1 SGHVS, CDR2 FNYEAQ. Here the CDR3 reads CASSLASYGSYEQYF. CDR3 bases: TGTGCCAGCAGCTTAGCGTCTTACGGCTCCTACGAGCAGTACTTC.

V and J are TRBV21-1 and TRBJ2-6; no check of the table's D call, TRBD1, against the DNA was made. TRBV21-1 is shown as a pseudogene. The CDR3 is 18 amino acids. In DNA form, the CDR3 reads TGTGCCAGCAGCAAAAACGAGGCAGGGTCTTCTGGGGCCAACGTCCTGACTTTC. Protein: CASSKNEAGSSGANVLTF.

The chain combines TRBV5-1 with TRBJ2-5; 12 bases map to TRBD1. Germline V lookup: CDR1 SGHRS, CDR2 YFSETQ. CDR3 size: 16 residues. Germline trimming cut 2 bases from V and 4 bases from J; bases unmatched to any gene: 6. This CDR3 reads CASSFAGTGGGETQYF. In DNA form, the CDR3 reads TGCGCCAGCAGCTTCGCCGGGACAGGGGGCGGAGAGACCCAGTACTTC.

CDR3 in DNA: TGTGCCTGGAGCGACACGTATCAGAGGGCTAGCACTGAAGCTTTCTTT. As protein: CAWSDTYQRASTEAFF. J is TRBJ1-1 and V is TRBV30; D is uncertain. The V end was cut by 3 bases, the J end by 4 bases, with 21 bases between. Germline V gives CDR1 GTSNPN, CDR2 SVGIG (reference sequence). The CDR3 has 16 residues.

The chain combines TRBV9 with TRBJ2-7, with D tentatively TRBD2 (5 bases). Germline values: CDR1 SGDLS, CDR2 YYNGEE. CDR3 length: 13 amino acids. V gave up 0 bases and J gave up 10 bases, with 14 bases separating them. The CDR3 sequence: CASSVAENRGQYF. CDR3 bases: TGTGCCAGCAGCGTAGCTGAGAATCGGGGACAGTACTTC.

This chain uses TRBV28 with TRBJ2-3; TRBD2 aligns across 10 bases. This CDR3 region has 15 residues. Losses at the gene ends were 3 bases for V and 3 bases for J; bases not matched to a gene: 3. The germline CDR1 and CDR2 sequences are MDHEN and SYDVKM. CDR3 loop: CASSLTSGRTDTQYF. DNA of the CDR3: TGTGCCAGCAGTTTGACTAGCGGGCGTACAGATACGCAGTATTTT.

The chain joins TRBV11-3 to TRBJ2-1, with D possibly matching TRBD2 (5 bases). The V and J ends lost 1 base and 8 bases respectively, with 27 bases between them. Germline CDR1 reads SGHNT; CDR2 reads YENEEA. The CDR3 is made up of 19 amino acids. CDR3 residues: CASSLAPSGLVLHFDEQFF. CDR3 DNA sequence: TGTGCCAGCAGCTTAGCCCCCTCGGGGTTAGTTCTCCATTTTGATGAGCAGTTCTTC.